This T cell receptor (beta chain) appears in the sequencing data of a study of blood T cell repertoires in COVID-19. Study in general: T cells, B-cell-depleted T cells, or PBMCs supplied cDNA or gDNA.

This clone was counted between two and nine times. Produced via immunoSEQ multiplex PCR; TCRdb's table is partial and in-frame only. The table shows approximately 260,000 clones, with around 85% occurring only once. Trimming took off 6 bases at V and 1 base at J, with 12 bases between the two ends. Germline V gene lookup returns CDR1 MDHEN and CDR2 SYDVKM. This CDR3 region has 14 residues. Sample: peripheral blood. The TCR sequence derives from a woman in her thirties or forties with active or convalescent COVID-19. The J gene is TRBJ1-2, the V gene TRBV28, with D unclear. In DNA, the CDR3 is TGTGCCAGCAGCCTAGTACAAAGTAACTATGGCTACACCTTC. This sequence encodes CASSLVQSNYGYTF.